The 24 T cell receptor beta chains listed next were all sequenced from one sample in a study of blood T cell repertoires in COVID-19. Data came from immunoSEQ multiplex PCR; TCRdb stores just in-frame clones and leaves some out. The sample comprises 300,000 or so clones, about 90% of which are singletons, and roughly 2.8% rests with the top ten. Sequenced input: peripheral blood. The receptors derive from a woman in her twenties or thirties with COVID-19, enrolled during active disease.

The rearrangement uses TRBV27 and TRBJ1-2, with D uncertain. The CDR3 has 14 residues. Trimming removed 6 bases from V and 2 bases from J, with 13 bases in between. Germline lookup yields CDR1 MNHEY and CDR2 SMNVEV (reference sequence). CDR3 sequence reads: CASSQHRDNYGYTF. The CDR3, as DNA: TGTGCCAGCAGCCAGCACAGAGACAACTATGGCTACACCTTC.

The chain employs TRBV24-1 and TRBJ2-1, with a possible D match to TRBD1 (7 bases). The CDR3 is made up of 17 amino acids. The germline V and J ends were trimmed by 3 bases and 4 bases, with 18 bases remaining between them. The V gene's germline CDR1 is KGHDR and CDR2 SFDVKD. This CDR3 reads CATSDPQGDSNYNEQFF. The CDR3 DNA is TGTGCCACCAGTGATCCTCAGGGGGACTCGAATTACAATGAGCAGTTCTTC.

The J gene is TRBJ2-6, the V gene TRBV7-2; D remains ambiguous. V was cut by 1 base and J by 1 base, with 5 bases left in between. Germline loops: CDR1 SGHTA, CDR2 FQGNSA. This CDR3 comprises 15 residues. The CDR3 loop is CASSLEPSGANVLTF. In DNA form, the CDR3 reads TGTGCCAGCAGCTTAGAGCCTTCTGGGGCCAACGTCCTGACTTTC.

This clone appeared once. The chain has TRBV7-9 and TRBJ2-5, with TRBD2 matching 13 bases. After removal of 6 bases from V and 0 bases from J, the junction contained 13 bases not matched to a gene. Germline-derived CDR1 and CDR2 are SEHNR and FQNEAQ (reference sequence). This CDR3 comprises 19 residues. Written as DNA, the CDR3 is TGTGCCAGCAGTTCCCACCTACTAGCGGGAGGGGTTGACCAAGAGACCCAGTACTTC. Protein: CASSSHLLAGGVDQETQYF.

This clone was observed once. This sequence joins TRBV21-1 and TRBJ2-7; the table calls TRBD2, which could not be checked here. TRBV21-1 is a pseudogene. The CDR3 runs 13 residues. The CDR3 DNA reads TGTGCCAGCAGCAGACCGCCGGGGGAAGAGCAGTACTTC. This sequence encodes CASSRPPGEEQYF.

V and J are TRBV5-6 and TRBJ1-2; 8 nucleotides match TRBD1. With 4 bases clipped from V and 4 bases from J, the junction kept 12 bases outside the gene matches. The CDR3 contains 16 residues. Germline V gene lookup returns CDR1 SGHDT and CDR2 YYEEEE. CDR3 bases: TGTGCCAGCAGCCTTGGACAGGGAAGAGGCTTCTATGGCTACACCTTC. This translates into CASSLGQGRGFYGYTF.

The chain carries TRBV2 and TRBJ1-1; possibly TRBD1 for D (6 bases). The V end lost 5 bases, the J end lost 4 bases, and 14 bases lay between the germline ends. Germline V gives CDR1 SNHLY, CDR2 FYNNEI. The CDR3 has 14 amino acids. CDR3 coding DNA: TGTGCCAGCAGTCATGGGGGCGCGGGCACTGAAGCTTTCTTT. It is translated as CASSHGGAGTEAFF.

The chain employs TRBV28 and TRBJ1-5; D is ambiguous. Germline values: CDR1 MDHEN, CDR2 SYDVKM. V lost 2 bases, J lost 9 bases, and 8 bases lay in between. The length of the CDR3 is 12 residues. The CDR3 DNA sequence: TGTGCCAGCAGTTTAGGAGGATGGCCCCAGCATTTT. Translated, it gives CASSLGGWPQHF.

The rearrangement links TRBV30 to TRBJ1-5, with 10 bases lining up with TRBD1. The CDR3 runs 15 residues. Germline V gene lookup returns CDR1 GTSNPN and CDR2 SVGIG (reference sequence). The trim removed 3 bases at V and 3 bases at J, leaving 5 bases unmatched. In DNA form, the CDR3 reads TGTGCCTGGAGCTGGACAGGGGGGGTCAATCAGCCCCAGCATTTT. As protein: CAWSWTGGVNQPQHF.

The chain is built from TRBV30 and TRBJ1-2; D is possibly TRBD1 (6 bases). CDR1 and CDR2 (germline): GTSNPN, SVGIG (reference sequence). This CDR3 spans 15 amino acids. V lost 4 bases, J lost 2 bases, and 17 bases lay in between. The CDR3 DNA is TGTGCCTGGAAACAGGGAATGGGGGTAAACTATGGCTACACCTTC. Translation gives CAWKQGMGVNYGYTF.

V usage is TRBV18 and J usage is TRBJ1-5, with 8 bases identical to TRBD1. The germline V gene encodes CDR1 KGHSH and CDR2 LQKENI. The CDR3 length is 14 residues. V lost 6 bases to trimming and J lost 9 bases; unmatched junction nucleotides: 10. The CDR3 region is CASSSGTGGPPQHF. CDR3 sequence (DNA): TGTGCCAGCTCGTCAGGGACAGGCGGTCCGCCCCAGCATTTT. Based on the CDR3 plus reference TRBV18 and TRBJ1-5, the full variable domain is NAGVMQNPRHLVRRRGQEARLRCSPMKGHSHVYWYRQLPEEGLKFMVYLQKENIIDESGMPKERFSAEFPKEGPSILRIQQVVRGDSAAYFCASSSGTGGPPQHFGDGTRLSIL.

The V call is TRBV10-2, the J call TRBJ2-7, with D possibly TRBD2 on 6 matching bases. V lost 9 bases, J lost 4 bases, and 19 bases lay in between. The CDR3 spans 14 residues. Germline loops: CDR1 WSHSY, CDR2 SAAADI. The CDR3 region is CASQGGSGAYEQYF. The CDR3 DNA reads as TGCGCCAGTCAGGGAGGTAGCGGAGCGTACGAGCAGTACTTC.

The chain recombines TRBV3-1 (or the pseudogene TRBV3-2) with TRBJ2-1, with 13 bases that match TRBD2. The germline V gene encodes CDR1 LGHDT and CDR2 YNNKEL (reference sequence). V lost 0 bases to trimming and J lost 5 bases; unmatched junction nucleotides: 1. The CDR3 loop spans 16 amino acids. The CDR3 protein is CASSQEGLAGNNEQFF. The CDR3 DNA is TGTGCCAGCAGCCAAGAGGGACTAGCGGGGAACAATGAGCAGTTCTTC.

The chain uses TRBV12-2 and TRBJ1-2. TRBV12-2 is annotated as a pseudogene. CDR3 length equals 15 residues. CDR3 region: CASPLSEGEYYGYTF. In DNA, the CDR3 is TGTGCAAGTCCCCTGTCGGAGGGAGAGTACTATGGCTACACCTTC.

The chain uses TRBV10-3 and TRBJ1-1; 8 positions match TRBD1. Trimming removed 7 bases from V and 2 bases from J; junction bases left unmatched: 6. Germline CDR1 is ENHRY and CDR2 is SYGVKD. This CDR3 region has 14 residues. DNA of the CDR3: TGTGCCATCAAATCGGGACAGGACAACACTGAAGCTTTCTTT. It encodes CAIKSGQDNTEAFF.

The chain couples TRBV27 to TRBJ1-1; D remains ambiguous. CDR1 is MNHEY and CDR2 is SMNVEV in the germline V gene (reference sequence). V was shortened by 7 bases and J by 0 bases, with 12 bases between the two germline ends. CDR3 length: 14 amino acids. The CDR3 DNA is TGTGCCAGCACCAAACCGGGAATGAACACTGAAGCTTTCTTT. This codes for CASTKPGMNTEAFF.

This chain uses TRBV5-4 with TRBJ1-2; weak D call: TRBD1 (6 bases). Trimming took 2 bases from V and 8 from J, leaving 16 bases between them. Looked up from germline, CDR1 is SGHNT and CDR2 is YYREEE (reference sequence). The CDR3 totals 14 residues. The CDR3 region is CASSFPNREYGYTF. Here the CDR3 DNA reads TGTGCCAGCAGCTTCCCCAACAGGGAGTACGGCTACACCTTC. The full variable domain, in which reference TRBV5-4 and TRBJ1-2 provide the parts outside the CDR3, is ETGVTQSPTHLIKTRGQQVTLRCSSQSGHNTVSWYQQALGQGPQFIFQYYREEENGRGNFPPRFSGLQFPNYSSELNVNALELDDSALYLCASSFPNREYGYTFGSGTRLTVV.

The chain employs TRBV27 and TRBJ1-2; tentative D call: TRBD1 (6 bases). There are 13 residues in the CDR3. Germline CDR1 and CDR2: MNHEY and SMNVEV (reference sequence). Trimming pared 5 bases from V and 8 bases from J, leaving 15 bases between. The CDR3 DNA is TGTGCCAGCAGTACAGGGTATAGTAGGGGCTACACCTTC. It specifies CASSTGYSRGYTF.

This clone turned up a few times. The same CDR3 can be traced to other DNA sequences in this sample. V usage is TRBV5-1 and J usage is TRBJ1-1; 9 nucleotides match TRBD1. The CDR3 totals 15 residues. The ends lost 4 bases at V and 4 bases at J; junction bases unmatched: 8. Germline CDR1 and CDR2: SGHRS and YFSETQ. The CDR3, as DNA: TGCGCCAGCAGCCTGGAACAGGGGGCGGGCACTGAAGCTTTCTTT. The encoded protein is CASSLEQGAGTEAFF.

The genes are TRBV7-9 and TRBJ2-1; D perhaps matches TRBD1 (6 bases). V was clipped by 0 bases and J by 0 bases, with 9 bases between them. This CDR3 region has 16 residues. CDR1 and CDR2 (germline): SEHNR, FQNEAQ (reference sequence). Written as DNA, the CDR3 is TGTGCCAGCAGCTTAGCTGGACAGACCTCCTACAATGAGCAGTTCTTC. This gives the protein CASSLAGQTSYNEQFF.

This chain links TRBV11-2 with TRBJ1-2, with D possibly being TRBD1 (5 bases). Germline-derived CDR1 and CDR2 are SGHAT and FQNNGV. The CDR3 is 16 residues long. Trimming removed 2 bases from V and 4 bases from J, with 17 bases in between. The CDR3 DNA follows: TGTGCCAGCAGCTTAAGGGGTGACAAGATTACCTATGGCTACACCTTC. It translates to CASSLRGDKITYGYTF.

This rearrangement joins TRBV5-6 to TRBJ1-2, with D uncertain. The CDR3 length is 13 residues. Germline V lookup: CDR1 SGHDT, CDR2 YYEEEE. Trimming left V 6 bases short and J 1 base short, with 10 bases between. For the CDR3, the DNA is TGTGCCAGCACAGGCGCCTATAACTATGGCTACACCTTC. This sequence encodes CASTGAYNYGYTF.

V and J are TRBV19 and TRBJ1-5, with a tentative D call TRBD1 (5 bases). There are 13 residues in the CDR3. With 5 bases removed from V and 5 bases from J, the gap between germline ends came to 10 bases. Germline assignment: CDR1 LNHDA and CDR2 SQIVND (reference sequence). CDR3 sequence: CASSSRDYQPQHF. Written as DNA, the CDR3 is TGTGCCAGTAGTTCCCGGGACTATCAGCCCCAGCATTTT.

V is TRBV10-3 and J is TRBJ2-7; TRBD1 matches at 11 bases. The CDR3 is 16 amino acids. After removal of 3 bases from V and 1 base from J, the junction contained 5 bases not matched to a gene. Germline V gene data show CDR1 as ENHRY and CDR2 as SYGVKD. The CDR3 reads CAISDGQGAKSYEQYF. CDR3 coding DNA: TGTGCCATCAGTGACGGACAGGGGGCGAAGTCCTACGAGCAGTACTTC.